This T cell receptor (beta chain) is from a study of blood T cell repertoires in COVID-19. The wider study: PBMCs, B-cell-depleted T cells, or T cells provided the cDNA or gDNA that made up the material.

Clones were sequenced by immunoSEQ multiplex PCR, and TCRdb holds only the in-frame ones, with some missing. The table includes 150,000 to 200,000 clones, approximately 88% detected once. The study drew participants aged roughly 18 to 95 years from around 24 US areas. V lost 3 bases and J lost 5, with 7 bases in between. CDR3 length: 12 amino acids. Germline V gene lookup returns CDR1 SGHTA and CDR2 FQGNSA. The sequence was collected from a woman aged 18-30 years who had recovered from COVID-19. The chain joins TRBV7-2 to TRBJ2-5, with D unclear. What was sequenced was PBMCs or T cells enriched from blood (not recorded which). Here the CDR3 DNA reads TGTGCCAGCAGCTTTATTTCTGAGACCCAGTACTTC. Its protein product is CASSFISETQYF.